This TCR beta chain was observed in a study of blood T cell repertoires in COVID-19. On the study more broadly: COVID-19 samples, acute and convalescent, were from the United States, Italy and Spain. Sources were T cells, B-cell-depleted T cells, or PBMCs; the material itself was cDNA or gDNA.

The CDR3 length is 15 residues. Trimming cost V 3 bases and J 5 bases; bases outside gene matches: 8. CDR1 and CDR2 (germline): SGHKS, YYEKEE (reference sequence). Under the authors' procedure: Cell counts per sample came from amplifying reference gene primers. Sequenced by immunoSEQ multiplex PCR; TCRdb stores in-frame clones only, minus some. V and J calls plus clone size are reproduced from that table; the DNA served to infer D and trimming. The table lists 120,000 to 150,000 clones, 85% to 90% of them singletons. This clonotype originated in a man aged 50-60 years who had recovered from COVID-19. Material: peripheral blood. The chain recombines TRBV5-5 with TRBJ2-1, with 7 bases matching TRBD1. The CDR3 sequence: CASSSGQLKNNEQFF. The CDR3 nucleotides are TGTGCCAGCAGCTCGGGACAGCTTAAAAACAATGAGCAGTTCTTC.